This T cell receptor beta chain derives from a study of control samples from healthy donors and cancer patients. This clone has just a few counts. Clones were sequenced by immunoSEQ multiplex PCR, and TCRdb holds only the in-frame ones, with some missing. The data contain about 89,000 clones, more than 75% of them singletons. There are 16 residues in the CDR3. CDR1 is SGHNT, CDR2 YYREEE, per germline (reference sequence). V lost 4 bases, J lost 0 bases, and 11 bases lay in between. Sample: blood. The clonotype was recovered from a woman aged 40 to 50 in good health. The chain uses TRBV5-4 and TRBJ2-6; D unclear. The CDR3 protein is CASSPGTPSGANVLTF. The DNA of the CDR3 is TGTGCCAGCAGCCCGGGCACACCCTCTGGGGCCAACGTCCTGACTTTC.